This T cell receptor (beta chain) derives from a study of monozygotic twins with inflammatory bowel disease. CDR3 size: 15 residues. Germline loops: CDR1 SQVTM, CDR2 ANQGSEA. TCRdb reprocessed the 5' RACE reads and keeps a single row for each CDR3 protein, giving no DNA. In all, the sample yields approximately 100,000 distinct CDR3 sequences. Sequenced sample: blood. The chain uses TRBV29-1 and TRBJ1-1. The source of this sequence is a human donor with ulcerative colitis or Crohn's disease, or a healthy co-twin of an affected twin (not recorded which). CDR3 in amino acids: CSVEDQIDINTEAFF.